Shown below are 6 T cell receptor beta chains from a single sample sequenced in a study of siplizumab effects on memory and regulatory T cells. Generated by immunoSEQ multiplex PCR, the TCRdb table keeps only in-frame clones and is missing some. The sample consists of about 100,000 clones, 94% of them appearing once. The sample was non-Treg CD4+ T cells sorted from blood. These receptors were taken from a human donor in good health.

This chain joins TRBV19 and TRBJ2-1; unclear D gene. Trimming left V 1 base short and J 15 bases short, with 13 bases between. CDR1 is LNHDA, CDR2 SQIVND, per germline (reference sequence). This CDR3 has 12 residues. The CDR3 loop reads CASSIVYGVLFF. The DNA for the CDR3 is TGTGCCAGTAGTATAGTCTATGGGGTCCTGTTCTTC.

In this sample, this clone turned up once. The rearrangement links TRBV6-1 to TRBJ1-6, with a tentative D call TRBD1 (6 bases). The CDR3 sequence is 15 residues long. Germline-derived CDR1 and CDR2 are MNHNS and SASEGT. V was shortened by 0 bases and J by 7 bases, with 10 bases between the two germline ends. For the CDR3, the DNA is TGTGCCAGCAGTGAAGCGTGGACAGACAATTCACCCCTCCACTTT. Protein product: CASSEAWTDNSPLHF.

The chain uses TRBV5-6 and TRBJ2-3; D not certain. Trimming stripped 4 bases from V and 6 bases from J, with 12 bases between. The CDR3 runs to 13 residues. The germline CDR1 and CDR2 sequences are SGHDT and YYEEEE. This chain's CDR3 is CASSRFSTDTQYF. The CDR3 nucleotides read TGTGCCAGCAGCCGATTCTCTACGGATACGCAGTATTTT. Together with reference TRBV5-6 and TRBJ2-3, the CDR3 gives the full variable domain: DAGVTQSPTHLIKTRGQQVTLRCSPKSGHDTVSWYQQALGQGPQFIFQYYEEEERQRGNFPDRFSGHQFPNYSSELNVNALLLGDSALYLCASSRFSTDTQYFGPGTRLTVL.

The genes are TRBV21-1 and TRBJ1-2; TRBD1 is taken as the D call from the table, unchecked against the DNA. TRBV21-1 corresponds to a pseudogene. The CDR3 is made up of 16 amino acids. In DNA, the CDR3 is TGTGCCAGCAGCAAAGGGGGCGGAGTAAAGCCTTATGGCTACACCTTC. Protein: CASSKGGGVKPYGYTF.

The chain has TRBV28 and TRBJ2-1; tentatively, D is TRBD2 (6 bases). The germline V gene encodes CDR1 MDHEN and CDR2 SYDVKM. The V end lost 5 bases, the J end lost 7 bases, and 12 bases lay between the germline ends. CDR3 length: 13 residues. CDR3 sequence reads: CASSRDLRNEQFF. The CDR3 DNA sequence: TGTGCCAGCAGTAGGGACTTGAGGAATGAGCAGTTCTTC. The full variable domain, with the rest looked up from reference TRBV28 and TRBJ2-1, is DVKVTQSSRYLVKRTGEKVFLECVQDMDHENMFWYRQDPGLGLRLIYFSYDVKMKEKGDIPEGYSVSREKKERFSLILESASTNQTSMYLCASSRDLRNEQFFGPGTRLTVL.

This clone occurred once. V usage is TRBV5-4 and J usage is TRBJ1-5; a weak D match, TRBD1 (5 bases). V was shortened by 4 bases and J by 0 bases, with 11 bases between the two germline ends. Germline assignment: CDR1 SGHNT and CDR2 YYREEE (reference sequence). This CDR3 comprises 15 residues. CDR3: CASSQRQHSNQPQHF. The CDR3 region has the DNA TGTGCCAGCAGCCAACGACAGCATAGCAATCAGCCCCAGCATTTT.